The next 10 T cell receptor beta chains were all read from a single sample in a study of blood T cell repertoires in COVID-19. Only in-frame clones appear in the TCRdb table, and some are missing; sequencing was by immunoSEQ multiplex PCR. Of 300,000 or so clones listed, 70% to 90% were seen once; the top ten hold approximately 6%. The sequenced material came from PBMCs or T cells enriched from blood (not recorded which). The origin of the receptors is a young woman who had recovered from COVID-19.

V and J are TRBV7-2 and TRBJ1-5; D gene ambiguous. V lost 1 base, J lost 5 bases, and 6 bases lay in between. This CDR3 region has 13 residues. Germline loops: CDR1 SGHTA, CDR2 FQGNSA. For the CDR3, the DNA is TGTGCCAGCAGCTTAGTTCTTGATCAGCCCCAGCATTTT. Translating it yields CASSLVLDQPQHF.

The rearrangement uses TRBV7-9 and TRBJ2-7, with D possibly TRBD1 on 6 matching bases. Germline V CDR1 and CDR2: SEHNR, FQNEAQ (reference sequence). This CDR3 contains 12 residues. Trimming removed 4 bases from V and 7 bases from J, with 11 bases in between. Here the CDR3 reads CASSSITGEQYF. As DNA, the CDR3 is TGTGCCAGCAGCTCAATTACAGGGGAGCAGTACTTC.

The chain has TRBV19 and TRBJ1-1, with 8 bases lining up with TRBD1. The germline gives CDR1 LNHDA, CDR2 SQIVND (reference sequence). The CDR3 extends over 15 amino acids. J was trimmed by 2 bases and V by 7 bases; bases with no gene match: 9. DNA of the CDR3: TGTGCCAGTACTCAGGGGGCGAATGGAAACACTGAAGCTTTCTTT. Translating it yields CASTQGANGNTEAFF. The full variable domain, rest sourced from reference TRBV19 and TRBJ1-1, is DGGITQSPKYLFRKEGQNVTLSCEQNLNHDAMYWYRQDPGQGLRLIYYSQIVNDFQKGDIAEGYSVSREKKESFPLTVTSAQKNPTAFYLCASTQGANGNTEAFFGQGTRLTVV.

The V gene is TRBV5-1, the J gene TRBJ1-1; 9 positions match TRBD1. The CDR3 runs 16 residues. Germline V lookup: CDR1 SGHRS, CDR2 YFSETQ. Trimming took 5 bases from V and 1 from J; bases not matched to a gene: 9. The CDR3 sequence is CASRRTGETGNTEAFF. The CDR3 nucleotides read TGCGCCAGCAGAAGGACAGGGGAAACGGGGAACACTGAAGCTTTCTTT.

This clone has only a few counts. The chain combines TRBV14 with TRBJ1-2; D may be TRBD1 (6 bases). The germline V gene has CDR1 SGHDN and CDR2 FVKESK. This CDR3 is built from 17 residues. V was cut by 0 bases and J by 6 bases, with 20 bases left in between. CDR3 residues: CASSQDWARDTLHGYTF. In nucleotides, the CDR3 is TGTGCCAGCAGCCAAGATTGGGCCAGGGACACCCTCCATGGCTACACCTTC.

The chain combines TRBV14 with TRBJ1-6; D gene ambiguous. CDR3 length equals 15 residues. Trimming took off 5 bases at V and 7 bases at J, with 15 bases between the two ends. Looked up from germline, CDR1 is SGHDN and CDR2 is FVKESK. CDR3 protein: CASSERSLPNSPLHF. DNA of the CDR3: TGTGCCAGCAGCGAACGGAGTCTCCCGAATTCACCCCTCCACTTT.

V usage is TRBV30 and J usage is TRBJ2-2; 7 bases match TRBD1. Trimming removed 5 bases from V and 2 bases from J; junction bases left unmatched: 8. Germline CDR1 and CDR2: GTSNPN and SVGIG (reference sequence). The CDR3 has 15 residues. This chain's CDR3 is CAWGTGQINTGELFF. In DNA, the CDR3 is TGTGCCTGGGGAACGGGACAGATAAACACCGGGGAGCTGTTTTTT.

This chain uses TRBV7-9 with TRBJ2-3; D remains ambiguous. The CDR3 contains 12 residues. The germline V and J ends were trimmed by 9 bases and 3 bases, with 10 bases remaining between them. Germline V gene sequence: CDR1 SEHNR, CDR2 FQNEAQ (reference sequence). The DNA for the CDR3 is TGTGCCAGTGAGTCAAAAACAGATACGCAGTATTTT. Translation: CASESKTDTQYF. The full variable domain, in which reference TRBV7-9 and TRBJ2-3 provide the parts outside the CDR3, is DTGVSQNPRHKITKRGQNVTFRCDPISEHNRLYWYRQTLGQGPEFLTYFQNEAQLEKSRLLSDRFSAERPKGSFSTLEIQRTEQGDSAMYLCASESKTDTQYFGPGTRLTVL.

V gene TRBV4-1 combines with J gene TRBJ2-3; TRBD2 matches at 10 bases. Germline values: CDR1 MGHRA, CDR2 YSYEKL. The CDR3 covers 15 residues. V lost 3 bases and J lost 6; bases outside the gene matches: 6. The CDR3 sequence is CASSQTAGGPDTQYF. CDR3 DNA: TGCGCCAGCAGCCAGACAGCGGGGGGGCCCGATACGCAGTATTTT.

DNA for the CDR3: TGTGCCAGCAAGCAGCGGGGGGGCTACAATGAGCAGTTCTTC. This gives the protein CASKQRGGYNEQFF. The gene calls are TRBV6-5 and TRBJ2-1, with 10 positions matching TRBD2. Germline V lookup: CDR1 MNHEY, CDR2 SVGAGI. The CDR3 extends over 14 amino acids. V lost 7 bases and J lost 3; bases outside the gene matches: 3.